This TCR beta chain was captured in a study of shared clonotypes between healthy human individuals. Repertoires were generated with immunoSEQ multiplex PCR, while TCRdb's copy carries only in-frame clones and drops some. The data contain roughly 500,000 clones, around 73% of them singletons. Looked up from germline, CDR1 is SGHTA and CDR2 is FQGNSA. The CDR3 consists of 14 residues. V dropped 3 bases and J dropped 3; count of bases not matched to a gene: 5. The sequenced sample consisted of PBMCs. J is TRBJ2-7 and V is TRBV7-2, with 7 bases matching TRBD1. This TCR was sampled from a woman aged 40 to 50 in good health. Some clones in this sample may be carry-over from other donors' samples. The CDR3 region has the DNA TGTGCCAGCAGCTTCCGGGACAGAAACTACGAGCAGTACTTC. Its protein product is CASSFRDRNYEQYF.